The 23 T cell receptor beta chains given below trace back to one sample, sequenced in a study of lymphopenia after photon versus proton radiotherapy. The repertoire was sequenced with immunoSEQ multiplex PCR; TCRdb's copy has only in-frame clones and lacks some. This sample yields some 42,000 clones, of which around four fifths are seen a single time; roughly 25% belongs to the top ten. Sample: peripheral blood, taken from a patient treated with proton-based radiotherapy. These receptors all come from a woman aged 65 to 85 with pancreatic cancer.

The CDR3, as DNA: TGTGCCAGCACCTTGTCCGGGGGGCGAACCTACAATGAGCAGTTCTTC. This sequence encodes CASTLSGGRTYNEQFF. J is TRBJ2-1 and V is TRBV7-8; maybe TRBD2 (7 bases). Between the trimmed V and J ends, which lost 7 bases and 2 bases, there was a span of 18 bases. From germline, CDR1 is SGHVS and CDR2 FQNEAQ. This CDR3 spans 16 amino acids.

The V gene is TRBV11-2, the J gene TRBJ2-3; the D gene is possibly TRBD2 (6 bases). Germline V gene lookup returns CDR1 SGHAT and CDR2 FQNNGV. The CDR3 is made up of 15 amino acids. Trimming shortened V by 3 bases and J by 1 base, and 11 bases separated the two germline ends. The CDR3, as DNA: TGTGCCAGCAGCTTGTGGCGGGAAGGCACAGATACGCAGTATTTT. It translates to CASSLWREGTDTQYF. The full variable domain, its missing parts supplied by reference TRBV11-2 and TRBJ2-3, is EAGVAQSPRYKIIEKRQSVAFWCNPISGHATLYWYQQILGQGPKLLIQFQNNGVVDDSQLPKDRFSAERLKGVDSTLKIQPAKLEDSAVYLCASSLWREGTDTQYFGPGTRLTVL.

The V gene is TRBV6-1, the J gene TRBJ2-7; D possibly uses TRBD1 or TRBD2 (6 bases each). This CDR3 comprises 15 residues. In germline, CDR1 is MNHNS, CDR2 SASEGT. The ends were cut back, 6 bases at V and 1 base at J, with 16 bases in the middle. The CDR3 protein is CASSEGQGTSYEQYF. In nucleotides, the CDR3 is TGTGCCAGCAGCGAGGGGCAGGGGACTTCCTACGAGCAGTACTTC.

This chain joins TRBV19 and TRBJ2-1; D is unclear. There are 9 residues in the CDR3. V lost 11 bases and J 7 bases, leaving 6 bases between the germline ends. Germline V lookup: CDR1 LNHDA, CDR2 SQIVND (reference sequence). In DNA, the CDR3 is TGTGCCGGCCCAAATGAGCAGTTCTTC. Amino acid sequence: CAGPNEQFF.

This clone was counted a few times. The chain combines TRBV9 with TRBJ1-3; D perhaps matches TRBD1 (6 bases). The CDR3 is 15 amino acids. Germline CDR1 is SGDLS and CDR2 is YYNGEE. V lost 4 bases and J 4 bases, leaving 15 bases between the germline ends. CDR3 amino acids: CASSPHLDRGNTIYF. CDR3 DNA: TGTGCCAGCAGCCCCCACTTAGACAGGGGAAACACCATATATTTT.

The chain carries TRBV5-8 and TRBJ1-5, with 7 bases that match TRBD1. This CDR3 contains 16 residues. Germline V gives CDR1 SGHTS, CDR2 YDEGEE. The junction had 7 bases not matched to a gene; V was cut back by 0 bases and J by 4 bases. CDR3 DNA: TGTGCCAGCAGCTTGGGGGCGACAGGGTATAATCAGCCCCAGCATTTT. Translation: CASSLGATGYNQPQHF.

The chain has TRBV29-1 and TRBJ1-2; D is perhaps TRBD1 (6 bases). Germline V gene sequence: CDR1 SQVTM, CDR2 ANQGSEA. V was shortened by 7 bases and J by 1 base, with 10 bases between the two germline ends. The length of the CDR3 is 12 residues. The DNA of the CDR3 is TGCAGCGCCCGGACAGATAACTATGGCTACACCTTC. As protein: CSARTDNYGYTF.

This clone was counted only a few times. This chain uses TRBV14 with TRBJ2-1; D is unresolved. The CDR3 covers 15 residues. Germline CDR1 and CDR2: SGHDN and FVKESK. The V and J ends lost 4 bases and 6 bases respectively, with 16 bases between them. The CDR3 is CASSLWTAIFNEQFF. The CDR3 DNA reads as TGTGCCAGCAGCCTATGGACCGCGATATTCAATGAGCAGTTCTTC. Variable domain in full (rest from reference TRBV14 and TRBJ2-1): EAGVTQFPSHSVIEKGQTVTLRCDPISGHDNLYWYRRVMGKEIKFLLHFVKESKQDESGMPNNRFLAERTGGTYSTLKVQPAELEDSGVYFCASSLWTAIFNEQFFGPGTRLTVL.

This chain connects TRBV11-2 to TRBJ2-2, with 8 bases aligning to TRBD2. Per the germline V gene, CDR1 is SGHAT and CDR2 is FQNNGV. Losses at the gene ends were 5 bases for V and 0 bases for J; bases not matched to a gene: 14. This CDR3 comprises 19 residues. CDR3 sequence reads: CASSPKFSGIETNTGELFF. The DNA of the CDR3 is TGTGCCAGCAGCCCAAAATTTAGCGGGATAGAGACGAACACCGGGGAGCTGTTTTTT.

This clone appeared once. The chain employs TRBV19 and TRBJ2-7; 9 nucleotides line up with TRBD1. With 3 bases clipped from V and 1 base from J, the junction kept 7 bases outside the gene matches. Germline loops: CDR1 LNHDA, CDR2 SQIVND (reference sequence). The CDR3 covers 16 residues. CDR3 sequence reads: CASSMARGQGSYEQYF. CDR3 nucleotide sequence: TGTGCCAGTAGTATGGCGAGGGGACAGGGATCCTACGAGCAGTACTTC.

This chain joins TRBV27 and TRBJ1-1; the D is unclear. CDR3 length: 14 amino acids. Germline V gene lookup returns CDR1 MNHEY and CDR2 SMNVEV (reference sequence). Trimming stripped 4 bases from V and 6 bases from J, with 15 bases between. CDR3 loop: CASSSPARRAEAFF. The CDR3 bases are TGTGCCAGCAGTTCCCCCGCTCGGAGGGCTGAAGCTTTCTTT.

This chain joins TRBV28 and TRBJ1-5, with 10 nucleotides matching TRBD1. CDR3 size: 14 residues. In germline, CDR1 is MDHEN, CDR2 SYDVKM. V gave up 5 bases and J gave up 5 bases; unmatched junction bases: 3. The CDR3 loop is CASSGGTGDQPQHF. The CDR3 DNA reads TGTGCCAGCAGTGGCGGGACAGGGGATCAGCCCCAGCATTTT.

The chain combines TRBV27 with TRBJ1-5, with D possibly matching TRBD1 (6 bases). Germline assignment: CDR1 MNHEY and CDR2 SMNVEV (reference sequence). The CDR3 spans 16 residues. Trimming shortened V by 2 bases and J by 6 bases, and 17 bases separated the two germline ends. The CDR3 DNA reads as TGTGCCAGCAGTTTAAGGGGGACGGGGGCAGGTCAGCCCCAGCATTTT. Residues: CASSLRGTGAGQPQHF.

This clone was recorded once. The chain joins TRBV7-2 to TRBJ2-2; tentatively, D is TRBD1 (6 bases). Per germline, CDR1 SGHTA and CDR2 FQGNSA. CDR3 length equals 16 residues. The V end was cut by 5 bases, the J end by 5 bases, with 18 bases between. Here the CDR3 DNA reads TGTGCCAGCAGCCTGATCAGGGGTAGCCGGACCGGGGAGCTGTTTTTT. It yields the protein CASSLIRGSRTGELFF. The variable domain in full, with the rest retrieved from reference TRBV7-2 and TRBJ2-2, is GAGVSQSPSNKVTEKGKDVELRCDPISGHTALYWYRQSLGQGLEFLIYFQGNSAPDKSGLPSDRFSAERTGGSVSTLTIQRTQQEDSAVYLCASSLIRGSRTGELFFGEGSRLTVL.

For this clone: The junction and the germline gene differ at one end; a read error may be behind it. The V and J genes are TRBV2 and TRBJ2-2, with 9 positions matching TRBD2. The CDR3 covers 16 residues. Germline CDR1 and CDR2: SNHLY and FYNNEI. This chain's CDR3 is CAGSGAGGSNTGELFF. The CDR3 DNA sequence: TGTGCCGGCAGTGGAGCGGGAGGTTCGAACACCGGGGAGCTGTTTTTT.

The chain recombines TRBV14 with TRBJ2-1; 7 bases are a match to TRBD2. The CDR3 contains 16 residues. Losses at the gene ends were 4 bases for V and 5 bases for J; bases not matched to a gene: 11. CDR1 is SGHDN, CDR2 FVKESK, per germline. In DNA form, the CDR3 reads TGTGCCAGCAGCCTTCTTCTCGGGACTACCGACAATGAGCAGTTCTTC. Its translation is CASSLLLGTTDNEQFF.

The chain has TRBV4-3 and TRBJ2-1; 13 nucleotides align to TRBD2. CDR3 length: 14 residues. The ends lost 3 bases at V and 9 bases at J; junction bases unmatched: 2. The V gene's germline CDR1 is LGHNA and CDR2 YSLEER. DNA of the CDR3: TGCGCCAGCAGCCAGGGACTAGCGGGAAGTGAGCAGTTCTTC. Translating it yields CASSQGLAGSEQFF.

V gene TRBV28 combines with J gene TRBJ2-7; D is possibly TRBD2 (5 bases). This CDR3 spans 13 amino acids. The germline V and J ends were trimmed by 11 bases and 0 bases, with 14 bases remaining between them. Germline CDR1 and CDR2: MDHEN and SYDVKM. The CDR3 spells CASTRRSSYEQYF. Written as DNA, the CDR3 is TGTGCCTCAACCCGGAGGAGCTCCTACGAGCAGTACTTC.

The chain links TRBV2 to TRBJ1-2, with 11 bases matching TRBD1. The germline V gene has CDR1 SNHLY and CDR2 FYNNEI. The V segment lost 4 bases and the J segment 5 bases; nucleotides outside the gene matches: 3. This CDR3 contains 14 residues. The CDR3 bases are TGTGCCAGCAGTGGGGGGACAGGGGGTTATGGCTACACCTTC. It translates to CASSGGTGGYGYTF.

This clone was seen once. V usage is TRBV6-1 and J usage is TRBJ2-1; 10 bases line up with TRBD2. Germline CDR1 MNHNS, CDR2 SASEGT. The CDR3 totals 15 residues. The ends lost 7 bases at V and 7 bases at J; junction bases unmatched: 10. DNA for the CDR3: TGTGCCAGCACTCGGAAACTAGCGGGATCAAATGAGCAGTTCTTC. This encodes CASTRKLAGSNEQFF.

CDR3 DNA: TGTGCCAGCAGCCCGGGAGCCTACGAGCAGTACTTC. This translates into CASSPGAYEQYF. This sequence joins TRBV5-6 and TRBJ2-7; a weak D match, TRBD2 (6 bases). In germline, CDR1 is SGHDT, CDR2 YYEEEE. V was clipped by 4 bases and J by 2 bases, with 7 bases between them. The CDR3 is made up of 12 amino acids.

This clone has only one observation. V and J are TRBV6-5 and TRBJ1-1; no reliable D call. Trimming cost V 0 bases and J 6 bases, with 14 bases left between them. Germline CDR1 reads MNHEY; CDR2 reads SVGAGI. The CDR3 is 15 amino acids. The CDR3 loop reads CASSYSTVGVAEAFF. The CDR3 bases are TGTGCCAGCAGTTACTCGACTGTGGGCGTCGCTGAAGCTTTCTTT.

The chain is built from TRBV4-2 and TRBJ1-5; D is ambiguous. The V end lost 3 bases, the J end lost 9 bases, and 9 bases lay between the germline ends. Per the germline V gene, CDR1 is LGHNA and CDR2 is YNFKEQ. The CDR3 contains 12 residues. The CDR3 here is CASSQGEGPQHF. The CDR3 region has the DNA TGTGCCAGCAGCCAGGGAGAAGGGCCCCAGCATTTT.